One and the same sample provided the 31 T cell receptor beta chains below, sequenced in a study of regulatory T cells in long-lasting Graves disease. Relying on iRepertoire HTBI primers and Arm-PCR of CDR3 regions, the team built TCR beta libraries. TCRdb re-called the multiplex PCR reads with MiXCR, one entry per CDR3 protein. The sample lists around 250,000 distinct CDR3 sequences, 15% to 20% occurring once. The time point: newly diagnosed GD, antithyroid drugs for less than 3 months. From RNA extracted from PBMCs, the TCR library was made. This same sample was also taken into another study, of T cells in Graves' hyperthyroidism and ophthalmopathy.

Source: peripheral blood mononuclear cells (PBMCs), taken at new diagnosis, from a patient treated with antithyroid drugs. The source is a woman under 40 with Graves disease.

This clonotype was detected many times. The gene calls are TRBV9 and TRBJ1-1; D may be TRBD1 (5 bases). The CDR3 sequence is 15 residues long. V lost 3 bases to trimming and J lost 1 base, with 13 bases between them. Looked up from germline, CDR1 is SGDLS and CDR2 is YYNGEE. The chain's CDR3 is CASSGRTGSNTEAFF. CDR3 bases: TGTGCCAGCAGCGGCCGAACAGGTTCGAACACTGAAGCTTTCTTT.

This clonotype was seen many times. The gene calls are TRBV5-4 and TRBJ1-2, with D perhaps matching TRBD1 (5 bases). Per the germline V gene, CDR1 is SGHNT and CDR2 is YYREEE (reference sequence). Between the trimmed V and J ends, which lost 2 bases and 12 bases, there was a span of 14 bases. This CDR3 has 12 residues. CDR3 nucleotide sequence: TGTGCCAGCAGCTTCGATTCGGGGGGTCACACCTTC. Its translation is CASSFDSGGHTF. The whole variable domain, filled in from reference TRBV5-4 and TRBJ1-2, reads ETGVTQSPTHLIKTRGQQVTLRCSSQSGHNTVSWYQQALGQGPQFIFQYYREEENGRGNFPPRFSGLQFPNYSSELNVNALELDDSALYLCASSFDSGGHTFGSGTRLTVV.

This clonotype has a count of ten or more. This chain joins TRBV6-1 and TRBJ1-1, with D perhaps matching TRBD1 (5 bases). There are 16 residues in the CDR3. V lost 1 base and J lost 1, with 13 bases in between. Germline values: CDR1 MNHNS, CDR2 SASEGT. CDR3 DNA sequence: TGTGCCAGCAGTGAAGGAGAGGGGCACTGGAACACTGAAGCTTTCTTT. This sequence encodes CASSEGEGHWNTEAFF.

The rearrangement joins TRBV19 to TRBJ1-2; maybe TRBD1 (6 bases). Trimming removed 7 bases at V and 8 bases at J, with 14 bases between. Germline V CDR1 and CDR2: LNHDA, SQIVND (reference sequence). This CDR3 region has 12 residues. The CDR3 spells CASITGAEGYTF. As DNA, the CDR3 is TGTGCCAGTATCACGGGGGCGGAGGGCTACACCTTC.

This clonotype was seen many times. The J gene is TRBJ2-5, the V gene TRBV3-1; D perhaps matches TRBD1 (5 bases). Trimming removed 3 bases from V and 4 bases from J, with 12 bases in between. The CDR3 covers 14 residues. The germline V gene has CDR1 LGHDT and CDR2 YNNKEL (reference sequence). The CDR3 bases are TGTGCCAGCAGCCACCAGGGAAGTGGAGAGACCCAGTACTTC. This sequence encodes CASSHQGSGETQYF.

This clonotype was detected a few times. The chain is built from TRBV6-1 and TRBJ2-7; D may be TRBD1 or TRBD2 (5 bases each). V lost 1 base, J lost 3 bases, and 13 bases lay in between. This CDR3 contains 15 residues. CDR1 and CDR2 (germline): MNHNS, SASEGT. CDR3 DNA: TGTGCCAGCAGTGAAGTGTCAGGGAGCCACTACGAGCAGTACTTC. Protein sequence: CASSEVSGSHYEQYF.

This clonotype appeared a few times. Germline is not matched at one junction end, which may reflect a read error. The V and J genes are TRBV7-2 and TRBJ2-1; TRBD2 agrees at 11 bases. The CDR3 runs to 15 residues. The V gene's germline CDR1 is SGHTA and CDR2 FQGNSA. CDR3 nucleotides: TGTGCCAGCAGCATCACTAGCGGGGGATACAATAAGCAGTTCTTC. This gives the protein CASSITSGGYNKQFF.

This clonotype was picked up many times. The chain has TRBV7-9 and TRBJ2-1; no clear D gene. V lost 3 bases to trimming and J lost 3 bases, with 12 bases between them. The germline V gene has CDR1 SEHNR and CDR2 FQNEAQ (reference sequence). The CDR3 loop spans 15 amino acids. CDR3 loop: CASSFEAVSYNEQFF. In DNA form, the CDR3 reads TGTGCCAGCAGCTTCGAAGCAGTTAGCTACAATGAGCAGTTCTTC.

This clonotype was seen ten or more times. The J gene is TRBJ1-5, the V gene TRBV6-1; 10 nucleotides agree with TRBD1. The CDR3 is made up of 14 amino acids. Per germline, CDR1 MNHNS and CDR2 SASEGT. With 10 bases clipped from V and 1 base from J, the junction kept 4 bases outside the gene matches. CDR3 nucleotides: TGTGCCACCTGGACAGGGGGGAGCAATCAGCCCCAGCATTTT. Translating gives CATWTGGSNQPQHF.

This clonotype was recorded at least ten times. V usage is TRBV27 and J usage is TRBJ1-4, with D possibly matching TRBD1 (6 bases). Trimming shortened V by 5 bases and J by 6 bases, and 16 bases separated the two germline ends. Germline V gives CDR1 MNHEY, CDR2 SMNVEV (reference sequence). The CDR3 has 15 amino acids. CDR3 in amino acids: CASSPTGLRDEKLFF. CDR3 bases: TGTGCCAGCAGTCCTACAGGGCTCCGGGATGAAAAACTGTTTTTT.

The rearrangement joins TRBV11-2 to TRBJ2-1; the D gene is possibly TRBD2 (7 bases). CDR3 length equals 15 residues. Germline V lookup: CDR1 SGHAT, CDR2 FQNNGV. V lost 5 bases and J 1 base, leaving 12 bases between the germline ends. The CDR3 coding sequence is TGTGCCAGCAGCCCGAAGGGGGGGTCCTACAATGAGCAGTTCTTC. It specifies CASSPKGGSYNEQFF.

This chain connects TRBV4-1 to TRBJ1-5, with D unresolved. Per germline, CDR1 MGHRA and CDR2 YSYEKL. V lost 5 bases and J 9 bases, leaving 20 bases between the germline ends. CDR3 length: 15 residues. The CDR3 is CASSRHYGVKGPQHF. For the CDR3, the DNA is TGCGCCAGCAGCAGACACTACGGGGTGAAGGGGCCCCAGCATTTT.

In its sample, this clonotype was seen many times. The genes are TRBV7-6 and TRBJ1-2; no clear D gene. Deletions cut 1 base from V and 7 bases from J, with 16 bases between. CDR1 and CDR2 (germline): SGHVS, FNYEAQ. The CDR3 runs to 15 residues. Here the CDR3 reads CASSLDGGQAGGYTF. In DNA, the CDR3 is TGTGCCAGCAGCTTAGATGGTGGTCAAGCGGGTGGCTACACCTTC.

The gene calls are TRBV19 and TRBJ1-1; the D is unclear. V was pared by 4 bases and J by 0 bases, with 6 bases between. This CDR3 comprises 13 residues. Germline V gene lookup returns CDR1 LNHDA and CDR2 SQIVND (reference sequence). CDR3 DNA: TGTGCCAGTAGTAGGGCCTTGAACACTGAAGCTTTCTTT. It yields the protein CASSRALNTEAFF.

This clonotype was seen more than once but under ten times. Germline is not matched at one junction end, which may reflect a read error. The chain links TRBV19 to TRBJ2-7; D call uncertain. CDR3 length equals 12 residues. CDR1 and CDR2 from the germline V gene are LNHDA and SQIVND (reference sequence). CDR3 DNA: TGTACCAGTAGTGGGCCCCTAAGGGAGCAGTACTTC. Amino acid sequence: CTSSGPLREQYF.

The chain combines TRBV20-1 with TRBJ1-4; TRBD1 matches at 7 bases. V was clipped by 0 bases and J by 8 bases; unmatched bases: 9. This CDR3 is built from 15 residues. Germline-derived CDR1 and CDR2 are DFQATT and SNEGSKA (reference sequence). The CDR3 sequence is CSARETGRVGEKLFF. The CDR3 DNA reads TGCAGTGCTAGAGAGACAGGGAGGGTAGGAGAAAAACTGTTTTTT.

This clonotype was seen at least ten times. CDR3 nucleotide sequence: TGCAGTGGTACCGACGGCACCGGGAGCTCCTACGAGCAGTACTTC. This sequence encodes CSGTDGTGSSYEQYF. The rearrangement joins TRBV20-1 to TRBJ2-7; possible D gene TRBD2, 6 bases. Germline V CDR1 and CDR2: DFQATT, SNEGSKA (reference sequence). This CDR3 spans 15 amino acids. Deletions cut 7 bases from V and 0 bases from J, with 19 bases between.

The sample holds many counts of this clonotype. V and J are TRBV20-1 and TRBJ2-1; D unclear. The germline V gene has CDR1 DFQATT and CDR2 SNEGSKA (reference sequence). V lost 2 bases and J 7 bases, leaving 18 bases between the germline ends. This CDR3 contains 15 residues. The DNA for the CDR3 is TGCAGTGCTAGAACTCCGGGCCCGCGGAATAATGAGCAGTTCTTC. This codes for CSARTPGPRNNEQFF.

Worth noting for this clonotype: A much larger clone lies a single base off, so this may be a read error. This chain connects TRBV11-1 to TRBJ1-1, with TRBD1 as a possible D gene (5 bases). The CDR3 loop spans 17 amino acids. The V gene's germline CDR1 is SGHAT and CDR2 FQDESV (reference sequence). CDR3 amino acids: CAGSLEGRGGYGTEAFF. The CDR3 DNA reads as TGTGCCGGCAGCTTAGAGGGTCGCGGGGGATATGGCACTGAAGCTTTCTTT.

The CDR3 region is CASSQDSREREQFF. The CDR3 DNA reads TGTGCCAGCAGCCAAGACTCAAGGGAGAGGGAGCAGTTCTTC. The V call is TRBV4-2, the J call TRBJ2-1; weak D call: TRBD2 (5 bases). Trimming stripped 0 bases from V and 10 bases from J, with 13 bases between. The CDR3 totals 14 residues. Germline values: CDR1 LGHNA, CDR2 YNFKEQ.

This clonotype was observed at least ten times. The chain recombines TRBV18 with TRBJ2-7, with D possibly being TRBD1 (6 bases). CDR1 and CDR2 (germline): KGHSH, LQKENI. CDR3 length equals 15 residues. Between the trimmed V and J ends, which lost 3 bases and 7 bases, there was a span of 19 bases. CDR3 DNA sequence: TGTGCCAGCTCACCCGATGGGCAGGGACATCAGGAGCAGTACTTC. It encodes CASSPDGQGHQEQYF.

This clonotype was seen ten or more times. The chain has TRBV14 and TRBJ2-3, with 8 bases that match TRBD2. The CDR3 loop spans 14 amino acids. The germline V gene encodes CDR1 SGHDN and CDR2 FVKESK. The ends lost 8 bases at V and 9 bases at J; junction bases unmatched: 13. The CDR3 DNA sequence: TGTGCCAGCGCCCCGGGGGGGGCCCCCTCGACGCAGTATTTT. It encodes CASAPGGAPSTQYF.

This clonotype was seen many times. The DNA for the CDR3 is TGTGCCAGCAGCCAAGTACCAGTGGGACCCAAGAGCCATGAGCAGTTCTTC. It encodes CASSQVPVGPKSHEQFF. The chain uses TRBV3-1 and TRBJ2-1; either TRBD1 or TRBD2 may supply D (5 bases each). The CDR3 is 17 residues long. The germline gives CDR1 LGHDT, CDR2 YNNKEL (reference sequence). The V gene lost 1 base and the J gene lost 8 bases, with 21 bases spanning the gap.

In this sample, this clonotype turned up many times. This chain links TRBV5-1 with TRBJ2-7; tentative D call: TRBD1 (5 bases). Looked up from germline, CDR1 is SGHRS and CDR2 is YFSETQ. CDR3 length: 14 amino acids. Deletions cut 4 bases from V and 4 bases from J, with 15 bases between. CDR3 DNA: TGCGCCAGCAGCCAACTATGGGGCCCGTACGAGCAGTACTTC. Protein: CASSQLWGPYEQYF.

This clonotype was found many times. The CDR3 DNA reads TGTGCCAGCAGCGGACCGGGACAGGGGGCGATCGGGGAGCTGTTTTTT. As protein: CASSGPGQGAIGELFF. The V call is TRBV9, the J call TRBJ2-2; 12 bases are shared with TRBD1. Germline V gives CDR1 SGDLS, CDR2 YYNGEE. The ends lost 3 bases at V and 7 bases at J; junction bases unmatched: 7. CDR3 length: 16 residues.

Notes on this clonotype: The likely explanation is a read error, given a far larger clone one base away. The genes are TRBV7-2 and TRBJ2-1, with TRBD2 matching 10 bases. Gene TRBJ2-5 matches the end of the DNA better, so the J call may be wrong. Germline V gives CDR1 SGHTA, CDR2 FQGNSA. The CDR3 runs to 15 residues. CDR3: CASSLDLAGDGTQYF. The CDR3 nucleotides are TGTGCCAGCAGCTTAGATCTAGCGGGGGATGGGACCCAGTACTTC.

Regarding this clonotype: A single base is all that separates this from a far larger clone, so a read error is likely. This chain links TRBV12-3 or TRBV12-4 with TRBJ1-5; 11 bases are shared with TRBD1. V trimming: 7 bases; J trimming: 7 bases; junction bases outside the gene matches: 9. The CDR3 sequence is 15 residues long. DNA of the CDR3: TGTGCCAGCAACCCGGGACAGGGGGAATGGCAGCCCCAGCATTTT. Its translation is CASNPGQGEWQPQHF.

Only one count was recorded for this clonotype. A much larger clone is a single base away; this may be a read error. The V call is TRBV3-1, the J call TRBJ2-2; tentatively, D is TRBD1 (6 bases). The CDR3 spans 16 residues. CDR1 and CDR2 (germline): LGHDT, YNNKEL (reference sequence). CDR3 sequence reads: CVSSQEPTGRAGELFF. CDR3 nucleotides: TGTGTCAGCAGCCAAGAACCGACAGGCAGGGCCGGGGAGCTGTTTTTT.

This clonotype was counted between two and nine times. This chain links TRBV12-3 or TRBV12-4 with TRBJ2-2; 7 nucleotides align to TRBD1. Trimming at V came to 8 bases and at J to 0 bases, leaving 12 bases not matched to a gene. The CDR3 is made up of 17 amino acids. CDR3 DNA sequence: TGTGCCAGCGGCTTATCCCCGGACAGGCCGAACACCGGGGAGCTGTTTTTT. Protein product: CASGLSPDRPNTGELFF.

This clonotype has ten or more counts. The chain uses TRBV20-1 and TRBJ1-1; TRBD1 matches 9 bases. V shed 7 bases, J shed 4 bases, and the junction held 10 bases outside the gene matches. The V gene's germline CDR1 is DFQATT and CDR2 SNEGSKA (reference sequence). This CDR3 contains 14 residues. The CDR3 nucleotides read TGCAGTGGTACAATGACAGGGGGTGGCACTGAAGCTTTCTTT. It yields the protein CSGTMTGGGTEAFF.

A note on this clonotype: It may be a read error: a sequence one base away is much more abundant. The rearrangement uses TRBV9 and TRBJ2-1; D possibly matches TRBD1 or TRBD2 (5 bases each). Germline loops: CDR1 SGDLS, CDR2 YYNGEE. The CDR3 has 18 residues. V lost 4 bases and J lost 10, with 30 bases in between. The CDR3 nucleotides read TGTGCCAGCAGCCAAGTATCCCTTAAGCCTCCGGGGACGTCCGAGCAGTTCTTC. It yields the protein CASSQVSLKPPGTSEQFF.